These T cell receptor beta chains were read from a single sample in a study of cytomegalovirus exposure and HLA in healthy donors. Repertoires were generated with immunoSEQ multiplex PCR, while TCRdb's copy carries only in-frame clones and drops some. The data hold some 160,000 clones, with 60% to 80% observed a single time. Sample: PBMCs. These receptors were taken from a man aged 60-69 years in good health and CMV-seronegative. Both conserved end residues are part of each CDR3. A D gene is named only where the DNA matches it firmly. Size values are once, few and many counts, or a class for expanded clones, and some rows have none.

v_gene	j_gene	abundance	d_gene	CDR3nt	CDR3aa
TRBV9	TRBJ2-5	NA	TRBD2	TGTGCCAGCGGTCTCTTCGGGACTAGCGAAGAGACCCAGTACTTC	CASGLFGTSEETQYF
TRBV5-1	TRBJ1-2	NA	NA	TGCGCCAGCAGCTTAATGACGGGAACTAACTATGGCTACACCTTC	CASSLMTGTNYGYTF
TRBV7-9	TRBJ1-2	NA	TRBD1	TGTGCCAGCAGCCCATTTAGACCGGGACAGGGGATTTATGGCTACACCTTC	CASSPFRPGQGIYGYTF
TRBV11-2	TRBJ2-7	few	TRBD2	TGTGCCAGCAGCCCTAGAGGACTAGCGGGGGGCGAGCAGTACTTC	CASSPRGLAGGEQYF
TRBV4-2	TRBJ2-5	NA	TRBD2	TGTGCCAGCAGCCAAGTGGTAGCGGGAGGCCAAGAGACCCAGTACTTC	CASSQVVAGGQETQYF
TRBV9	TRBJ2-5	NA	NA	TGTGCCAGCAGCGTAGGCTTAGAAGAGACCCAGTACTTC	CASSVGLEETQYF
TRBV10-3	TRBJ2-7	NA	TRBD1	TGTGCCACAGCCAGGGACAGGGGCGGCCACGAGCAGTACTTC	CATARDRGGHEQYF
TRBV12-5	TRBJ1-1	NA	NA	TGTGCTAGTGGTTTGGATAGGGAGAAAGCTTTCTTT	CASGLDREKAFF
TRBV2	TRBJ2-2	NA	TRBD1	TGTGCCAGCAGACGGACAGGGATTGTGGGGGAGCTGTTTTTT	CASRRTGIVGELFF
TRBV28	TRBJ1-2	NA	NA	TGTGCCAGCACACAGAACTATGGCTACACCTTC	CASTQNYGYTF
TRBV7-7	TRBJ1-1	NA	NA	TGTGCTAGCAGCTTACAACAGGGCCCTGAAGCTTTCTTT	CASSLQQGPEAFF
TRBV30	TRBJ1-5	NA	NA	TGTGCCTGGAGTCCAGACAGGCACAATCAGCCCCAGCATTTT	CAWSPDRHNQPQHF
TRBV9	TRBJ1-1	NA	NA	TGTGCCAGCAGCGTAGGGTGGGCATCCACTGAAGCTTTCTTT	CASSVGWASTEAFF
TRBV5-1	TRBJ1-3	once	NA	TGCGCCAGCAGCGACAGCCTCGGAAACACCATATATTTT	CASSDSLGNTIYF
TRBV5-1	TRBJ1-2	NA	NA	TGCGCCAGCAGCTTGGCCTCTATTGATGGCTACACCTTC	CASSLASIDGYTF
TRBV2	TRBJ2-2	NA	NA	TGTGCCAGCGGAAACAGGGGGGGGAACACCGGGGAGCTGTTTTTT	CASGNRGGNTGELFF
TRBV6-5	TRBJ1-4	NA	TRBD1	TGTGCCAGCAGTTACTATTCTTCAGGGGGCAAACTGTTTTTT	CASSYYSSGGKLFF
TRBV9	TRBJ2-1	NA	NA	TGTGCCAGCAGCGTAGACAGGGTCCACAATGAGCAGTTCTTC	CASSVDRVHNEQFF
TRBV5-1	TRBJ2-3	NA	TRBD2	TGCGCCAGCAGCTTCGCGACTAGCGGGAGAGGAGCAGATACGCAGTATTTT	CASSFATSGRGADTQYF
TRBV11-2	TRBJ1-2	NA	TRBD1	TGTGCCAGCAGCTTAGACGCTGGGACAGGCTATGGCTACACCTTC	CASSLDAGTGYGYTF
TRBV6-1	TRBJ1-4	NA	NA	TGTGCCAGCACCCACTATGACAGGTCGAATGAAAAACTGTTTTTT	CASTHYDRSNEKLFF
TRBV15	TRBJ1-6	NA	TRBD1	TGTGCCACCAGCAGAGATCGAAGCACAGGGGGATCCCTCCACTTT	CATSRDRSTGGSLHF
TRBV7-2	TRBJ1-2	NA	NA	TGTGCCAGCAGCTTGAGGGGCGGGGGGGGCTACCCCTTC	CASSLRGGGGYPF
TRBV19	TRBJ1-1	NA	NA	TGTGCCAGTAATAACAGGCTCATGAACACTGAAGCTTTCTTT	CASNNRLMNTEAFF